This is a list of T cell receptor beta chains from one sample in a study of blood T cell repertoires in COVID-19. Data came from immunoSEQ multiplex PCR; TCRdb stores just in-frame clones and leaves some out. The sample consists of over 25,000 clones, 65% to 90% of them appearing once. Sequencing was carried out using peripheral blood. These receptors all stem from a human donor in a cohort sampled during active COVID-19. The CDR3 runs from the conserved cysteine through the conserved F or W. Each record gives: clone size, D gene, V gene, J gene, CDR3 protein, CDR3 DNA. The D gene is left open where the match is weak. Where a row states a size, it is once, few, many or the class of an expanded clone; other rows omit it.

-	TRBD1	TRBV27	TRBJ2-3	CASSLDRGSTDTQYF	TGTGCCAGCAGTCTCGACAGGGGAAGCACAGATACGCAGTATTTT
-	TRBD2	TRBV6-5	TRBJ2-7	CASKRGPNYEQYF	TGTGCCAGTAAGCGGGGGCCGAACTACGAGCAGTACTTC
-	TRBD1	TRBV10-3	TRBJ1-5	CASRDSLQPQHF	TGTGCCTCCCGGGACAGCTTACAGCCCCAGCATTTT
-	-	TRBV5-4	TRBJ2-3	CASSLGAGPSPDTQYF	TGTGCCAGCAGCTTGGGGGCGGGGCCCTCCCCGGATACGCAGTATTTT
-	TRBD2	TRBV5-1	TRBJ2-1	CASSFSSGRYNEQFF	TGCGCCAGCAGCTTCTCTAGCGGGAGGTACAATGAGCAGTTCTTC
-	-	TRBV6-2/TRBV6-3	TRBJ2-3	CASSYEAGVRWTDTQYF	TGTGCCAGCAGTTACGAGGCAGGGGTTAGGTGGACAGATACGCAGTATTTT
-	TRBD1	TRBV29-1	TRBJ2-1	CSAFQGAQQFF	TGCAGCGCTTTCCAGGGGGCCCAGCAGTTCTTC
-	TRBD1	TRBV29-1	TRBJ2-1	CSVALGGQPYNEQFF	TGCAGCGTCGCCCTTGGGGGACAGCCCTACAATGAGCAGTTCTTC
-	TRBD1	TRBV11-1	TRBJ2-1	CASSLRPGGDQFF	TGTGCCAGCAGCCTAAGGCCAGGGGGCGATCAGTTCTTC
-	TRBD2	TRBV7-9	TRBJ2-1	CASSTLGGAYNEQFF	TGTGCCAGCAGCACCCTGGGAGGGGCCTACAATGAGCAGTTCTTC
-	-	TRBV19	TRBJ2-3	CASSILGGADTQYF	TGTGCCAGTAGTATCCTAGGGGGGGCGGATACGCAGTATTTT
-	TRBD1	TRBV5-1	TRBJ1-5	CASSLVAGGGQPQHF	TGCGCCAGCAGCTTGGTGGCAGGGGGAGGTCAGCCCCAGCATTTT
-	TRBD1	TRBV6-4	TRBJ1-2	CASRTGQGDGYTF	TGTGCCAGCAGGACGGGACAGGGTGATGGCTACACCTTC
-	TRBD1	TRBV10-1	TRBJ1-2	CASRGQARGYTF	TGCGCCAGCAGGGGACAGGCCAGAGGCTACACCTTC
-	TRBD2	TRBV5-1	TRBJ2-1	CASSFRSQTSGGINEQFF	TGCGCCAGCAGCTTCAGGAGTCAGACTAGCGGGGGGATCAATGAGCAGTTCTTC
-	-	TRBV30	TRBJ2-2	CAWRGQALTGELFF	TGTGCCTGGAGAGGTCAGGCCCTCACCGGGGAGCTGTTTTTT
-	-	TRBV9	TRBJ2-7	CASSVGSGSYEQYF	TGTGCCAGCAGCGTAGGATCAGGGTCCTACGAGCAGTACTTC
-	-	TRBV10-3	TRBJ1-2	CAISEPGLNYGYTF	TGTGCCATCAGTGAGCCGGGACTTAACTATGGCTACACCTTC
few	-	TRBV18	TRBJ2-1	CASSPGEDEQFF	TGTGCCAGCTCACCGGGGGAGGATGAGCAGTTCTTC
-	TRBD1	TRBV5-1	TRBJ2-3	CASSRGQVPDTQYF	TGCGCCAGCAGCAGAGGACAGGTCCCAGATACGCAGTATTTT
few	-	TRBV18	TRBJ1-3	CASSRDSVNTIYF	TGTGCCAGCTCCAGGGACTCGGTCAACACCATATATTTT
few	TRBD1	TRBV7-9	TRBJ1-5	CASSVTGRNQPQHF	TGTGCCAGCAGCGTGACAGGGAGAAATCAGCCCCAGCATTTT
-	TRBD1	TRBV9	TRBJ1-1	CASRYGTELLNTEAFF	TGTGCCAGCAGGTACGGGACAGAACTGCTGAACACTGAAGCTTTCTTT
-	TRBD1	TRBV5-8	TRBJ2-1	CASSLGTGAHYNEQFF	TGTGCCAGCAGCTTGGGGACAGGGGCCCACTACAATGAGCAGTTCTTC
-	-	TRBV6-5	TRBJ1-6	CASSLLATGSDSPLHF	TGTGCCAGCAGTTTACTCGCAACAGGGTCAGATTCACCCCTCCACTTT
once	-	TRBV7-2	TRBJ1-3	CASRESGNTIYF	TGTGCCAGCCGGGAGTCCGGAAACACCATATATTTT
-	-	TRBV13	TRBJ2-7	CASSLGGRGYEQYF	TGTGCCAGCAGCTTAGGAGGCAGGGGCTACGAGCAGTACTTC
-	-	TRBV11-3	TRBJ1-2	CASSVTGLSHGYTF	TGTGCCAGCAGCGTCACAGGGCTATCACATGGCTACACCTTC
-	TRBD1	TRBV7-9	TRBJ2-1	CASSLVGTGRSEQFF	TGTGCCAGCAGCTTAGTAGGGACAGGGAGGTCAGAGCAGTTCTTC
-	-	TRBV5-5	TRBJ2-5	CASSLGEVVETQYF	TGTGCCAGCAGTTTAGGGGAGGTAGTGGAGACCCAGTACTTC
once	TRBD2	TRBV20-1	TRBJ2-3	CSASIAGGINTQYF	TGCAGTGCTAGTATTGCGGGGGGGATAAATACGCAGTATTTT
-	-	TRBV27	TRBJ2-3	CASLLAVGSDTQYF	TGTGCCAGCCTATTAGCGGTGGGGTCAGATACGCAGTATTTT
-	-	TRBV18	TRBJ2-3	CASSPGGAVRADTQYF	TGTGCCAGCTCACCCGGAGGGGCGGTACGCGCAGATACGCAGTATTTT
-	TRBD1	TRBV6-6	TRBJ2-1	CASSVRQGYNEQFF	TGTGCCAGCAGTGTCCGACAGGGGTACAATGAGCAGTTCTTC
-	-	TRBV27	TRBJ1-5	CASSPRQGLNQPQHF	TGTGCCAGCAGCCCTCGTCAGGGGCTCAATCAGCCCCAGCATTTT
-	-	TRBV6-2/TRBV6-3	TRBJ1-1	CASSSRYTEAFF	TGTGCCAGCAGTTCCAGGTACACTGAAGCTTTCTTT
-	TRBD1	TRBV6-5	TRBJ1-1	CASKGTGIEAFF	TGTGCCAGCAAAGGGACAGGGATTGAAGCTTTCTTT
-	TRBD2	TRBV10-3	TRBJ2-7	CAIGLSGGLYEQYF	TGTGCCATCGGGCTTAGCGGGGGGTTGTACGAGCAGTACTTC
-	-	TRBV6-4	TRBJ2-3	CASSDQRADTQYF	TGTGCCAGCAGTGACCAGAGGGCAGATACGCAGTATTTT
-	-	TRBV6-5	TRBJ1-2	CASSYGGDYGYTF	TGTGCCAGCAGTTACGGGGGCGACTATGGCTACACCTTC
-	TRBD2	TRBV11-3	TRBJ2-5	CASSLERTSGGAKTQYF	TGTGCCAGCAGCTTAGAGAGGACTAGCGGGGGGGCAAAGACCCAGTACTTC
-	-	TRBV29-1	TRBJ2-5	CSGTEQETQYF	TGCAGCGGGACAGAGCAAGAGACCCAGTACTTC
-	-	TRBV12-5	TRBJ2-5	CASGGPQGLQETQYF	TGTGCTAGTGGTGGCCCCCAGGGCCTCCAAGAGACCCAGTACTTC
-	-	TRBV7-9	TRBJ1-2	CASSLPGDFYGYTF	TGTGCCAGCAGCTTGCCAGGGGATTTCTATGGCTACACCTTC
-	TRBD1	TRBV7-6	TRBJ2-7	CASNNRGQYEQYF	TGTGCCAGCAACAACAGGGGGCAGTACGAGCAGTACTTC
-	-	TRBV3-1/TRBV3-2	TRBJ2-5	CASSQTSRGTQYF	TGTGCCAGCAGCCAGACCTCCCGAGGGACCCAGTACTTC
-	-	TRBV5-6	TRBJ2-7	CASTLTGHPYEQYF	TGTGCCAGCACCCTGACAGGTCACCCGTACGAGCAGTACTTC
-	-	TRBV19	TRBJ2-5	CASSIDAGPETQYF	TGTGCCAGTAGTATAGATGCAGGGCCGGAGACCCAGTACTTC
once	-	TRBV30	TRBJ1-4	CAWSTNTGRWLRANEKLFF	TGTGCCTGGAGTACAAACACAGGGAGATGGTTAAGGGCTAATGAAAAACTGTTTTTT
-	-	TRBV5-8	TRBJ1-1	CASSLANPAGEAFF	TGTGCCAGCAGCTTGGCGAATCCGGCGGGTGAAGCTTTCTTT
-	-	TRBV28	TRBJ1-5	CASSFGGPGEPQHF	TGTGCCAGCAGTTTCGGGGGGCCTGGGGAACCCCAGCATTTT
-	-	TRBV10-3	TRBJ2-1	CAISELFGEQFF	TGTGCCATCAGTGAGCTATTTGGTGAGCAGTTCTTC
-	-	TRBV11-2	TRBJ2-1	CASSLDLRVIVNEQFF	TGTGCCAGCAGCTTAGATCTGAGAGTAATTGTCAATGAGCAGTTCTTC
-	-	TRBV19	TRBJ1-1	CASSERTEAFF	TGTGCCAGTAGTGAACGGACTGAAGCTTTCTTT
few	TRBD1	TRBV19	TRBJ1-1	CASRRDRANTEAFF	TGTGCCAGTAGGAGGGACAGGGCGAACACTGAAGCTTTCTTT
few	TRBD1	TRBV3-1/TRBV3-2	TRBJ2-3	CASSRDSSIGTQYF	TGTGCCAGCAGCCGGGACAGCAGTATTGGTACGCAGTATTTT
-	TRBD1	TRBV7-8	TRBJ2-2	CASSLVAGGLRELFF	TGTGCCAGCAGCTTAGTGGCAGGGGGCTTGCGGGAGCTGTTTTTT
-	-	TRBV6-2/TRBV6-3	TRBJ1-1	CASSGRGGTSNTEAFF	TGTGCCAGCAGTGGTCGGGGGGGAACCTCGAACACTGAAGCTTTCTTT
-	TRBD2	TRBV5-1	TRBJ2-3	CASSSPGGETDTQYF	TGCGCCAGCAGCTCCCCCGGGGGGGAGACAGATACGCAGTATTTT
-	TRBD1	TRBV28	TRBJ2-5	CASRLAYSRTGIRETQYF	TGTGCCAGCAGACTTGCCTACAGCCGGACAGGGATTAGGGAGACCCAGTACTTC